This T cell receptor beta chain was captured in a study of blood T cell repertoires in COVID-19. Overall study context: Both acute and convalescent COVID-19 samples were obtained from the United States, Italy and Spain. The analysed material was cDNA or gDNA that came from T cells, B-cell-depleted T cells, or PBMCs.

Germline assignment: CDR1 SGHDN and CDR2 FVKESK. The CDR3 contains 15 residues. Trimming removed 1 base at V and 6 bases at J, with 13 bases between. Original methodology: Estimates of nucleated cell counts were drawn from the amplification of reference gene primers. Assay used: immunoSEQ multiplex PCR; TCRdb lists only in-frame clones, some missing. The V and J calls and clone size come from that table; D and trimming were worked out from the DNA. The sample records about 67,000 clones, about nine tenths being singletons. This chain uses TRBV14 with TRBJ2-1, with D possibly TRBD1 on 5 matching bases. Sample: peripheral blood. This TCR was sampled from a man aged 45-65 years with active COVID-19. The CDR3 DNA is TGTGCCAGCAGCCAAGGTAGGGGATACGTCAATGAGCAGTTCTTC. It yields the protein CASSQGRGYVNEQFF.